Below, one TCR beta chain is given with its context. The antigen is undetermined. The data derive from a study of shared clonotypes between healthy human individuals. Findings of the study overall: Across a few donors, naive CD4 shared roughly 5%, naive CD8 over 3%, memory CD4 less than 2.5%, memory CD8 roughly 0.37%. It was the non-shared clonotypes that had lower generation probabilities than clonotypes shared by all four donors.

Deletions cut 5 bases from V and 5 bases from J, with 13 bases between. CDR1 and CDR2 from the germline V gene are SGHRS and YFSETQ. The CDR3 sequence is 13 residues long. Only in-frame clones appear in the TCRdb table, and some are missing; sequencing was by immunoSEQ multiplex PCR. This table holds more than 2,000,000 clones, approximately 94% found once. The sequence was obtained from a man in his late teens or twenties in good health. The specimen sequenced was naive CD4+ T cells sorted from blood. Subset meaning: CD45RA+ positively selected. This chain connects TRBV5-1 to TRBJ2-5; D is perhaps TRBD2 (5 bases). The CDR3 loop reads CASSGGSGETQYF. In DNA, the CDR3 is TGCGCCAGCAGTGGAGGTTCGGGGGAGACCCAGTACTTC.